Detailed here is one T cell receptor (beta chain). Produced via immunoSEQ multiplex PCR; TCRdb's table is partial and in-frame only. Of 56,000 or so clones in the sample, 80% to 90% were seen once. This specimen belongs to a study of blood T cell repertoires in COVID-19. In the study overall: Both acute and convalescent COVID-19 samples were obtained from the United States, Italy and Spain.

This receptor was obtained from an elderly woman with active COVID-19. Sequenced input: peripheral blood.

CDR3 loop: CASSFWGHPQYF. The CDR3 nucleotides read TGTGCCAGCAGCTTTTGGGGCCATCCCCAGTACTTC. The chain is built from TRBV7-8 and TRBJ2-5; D might be TRBD1 (5 bases). V was pared by 3 bases and J by 9 bases, with 11 bases between. This CDR3 comprises 12 residues. From germline, CDR1 is SGHVS and CDR2 FQNEAQ.